The source of this TCR beta chain is a study of blood T cell repertoires in COVID-19. The wider study: Samples taken during acute and convalescent COVID-19 were collected in the United States, Italy and Spain. The cDNA or gDNA used as material had been derived from T cells, B-cell-depleted T cells, or PBMCs.

The CDR3 spans 16 residues. The ends lost 0 bases at V and 0 bases at J; junction bases unmatched: 4. CDR1 is SGHRS and CDR2 is YFSETQ in the germline V gene. TCRdb keeps only in-frame clones here, not all; method: immunoSEQ multiplex PCR. The table has a few hundred thousand clones, around 89% seen once. Sequencing was performed on peripheral blood. This clonotype was obtained from a man aged 30-40 years with acute or convalescent COVID-19. The chain joins TRBV5-1 to TRBJ2-3, with 7 bases matching TRBD2. The CDR3 loop is CASSLGLAPSTDTQYF. Here the CDR3 DNA reads TGCGCCAGCAGCTTGGGACTAGCCCCTAGCACAGATACGCAGTATTTT.